One sample yielded the 21 T cell receptor beta chains listed below, sequenced in a study of cytomegalovirus exposure and HLA in healthy donors. The PCR had 60 Vbeta and 13 Jbeta primers. TCRdb's table, derived via immunoSEQ multiplex PCR, lists solely in-frame clones and lacks some. The sample table includes over 45,000 clones. Sequenced input: PBMCs. These receptors originate from a woman aged 40 to 49 in good health and CMV-seronegative.

For this clone: Germline and junction disagree at one end, which may indicate a read error. CDR3 sequence (DNA): TGTGCCGGGAGTGTGGGTAGCGCGAGCACAGATACGCAGTATTTT. This sequence encodes CAGSVGSASTDTQYF. This chain joins TRBV30 and TRBJ2-3; the D gene is possibly TRBD2 (5 bases). Germline V gene lookup returns CDR1 GTSNPN and CDR2 SVGIG (reference sequence). The CDR3 has 15 residues.

The chain employs TRBV5-1 and TRBJ1-4; no reliable D call. The germline V gene has CDR1 SGHRS and CDR2 YFSETQ. This CDR3 spans 14 amino acids. Trimming removed 4 bases from V and 11 bases from J, with 18 bases in between. CDR3 loop: CASSVDGNGRKLFF. Here the CDR3 DNA reads TGCGCCAGCAGCGTGGACGGGAACGGTAGGAAACTGTTTTTT.

This sequence joins TRBV19 and TRBJ2-1; TRBD1 matches 10 bases. The germline gives CDR1 LNHDA, CDR2 SQIVND (reference sequence). Trimming took 8 bases from V and 8 from J; bases not matched to a gene: 9. The CDR3 covers 14 residues. CDR3 protein: CASRDRGHVDEQFF. CDR3 DNA sequence: TGTGCCAGTCGGGACAGGGGACATGTCGATGAGCAGTTCTTC.

The chain has TRBV4-2 and TRBJ2-2; 14 nucleotides agree with TRBD2. CDR1 is LGHNA, CDR2 YNFKEQ, per germline. The CDR3 length is 21 residues. V dropped 1 base and J dropped 6; count of bases not matched to a gene: 16. Written as DNA, the CDR3 is TGTGCCAGCAGCCAAGGACCTCTAGGACTAGCGGGGGGCAATAGGGCCGGGGAGCTGTTTTTT. It codes for CASSQGPLGLAGGNRAGELFF.

V and J are TRBV7-8 and TRBJ1-5; D remains ambiguous. The germline CDR1 and CDR2 sequences are SGHVS and FQNEAQ. With 5 bases removed from V and 0 bases from J, the gap between germline ends came to 11 bases. The CDR3 totals 15 residues. CDR3 protein: CASSPRLDSNQPQHF. CDR3 DNA: TGTGCCAGCAGCCCGCGACTAGATAGCAATCAGCCCCAGCATTTT.

The chain has TRBV10-3 and TRBJ2-5, with 14 bases fitting TRBD2. CDR3 length: 15 amino acids. V gave up 10 bases and J gave up 3 bases; unmatched junction bases: 7. Germline CDR1 is ENHRY and CDR2 is SYGVKD. Here the CDR3 reads CATNLGLAGEETQYF. DNA of the CDR3: TGTGCCACTAACTTGGGACTAGCGGGGGAAGAGACCCAGTACTTC.

The rearrangement joins TRBV10-2 to TRBJ2-7; 10 nucleotides match TRBD2. The junction had 4 bases not matched to a gene; V was cut back by 8 bases and J by 0 bases. CDR1 is WSHSY and CDR2 is SAAADI in the germline V gene. The CDR3 spans 14 residues. The CDR3 DNA reads as TGCGCCAGCCGGACTAGCGGCTACTCCTACGAGCAGTACTTC. This sequence encodes CASRTSGYSYEQYF.

CDR3 in amino acids: CASSQVTGELFF. CDR3 bases: TGTGCCAGCAGCCAAGTAACCGGGGAGCTGTTTTTT. This rearrangement joins TRBV4-2 to TRBJ2-2; D ambiguous. CDR1 and CDR2 from the germline V gene are LGHNA and YNFKEQ. V shed 1 base and J shed 5 bases, with 2 bases lying between them. This CDR3 comprises 12 residues.

The rearrangement uses TRBV19 and TRBJ2-1, with a weak D call TRBD1 (6 bases). The CDR3 sequence is 15 residues long. Trimming removed 7 bases at V and 9 bases at J, with 22 bases between. From germline, CDR1 is LNHDA and CDR2 SQIVND (reference sequence). In DNA, the CDR3 is TGTGCCAGTACCCAGGGGCCGGAAGAGGGTCGTGAGCAGTTCTTC. Its protein product is CASTQGPEEGREQFF.

The chain carries TRBV6-6 and TRBJ1-6; D is possibly TRBD1 (6 bases). Trimming removed 6 bases from V and 8 bases from J, with 11 bases in between. The CDR3 runs to 13 residues. In germline, CDR1 is MNHNY, CDR2 SVGAGI (reference sequence). This CDR3 reads CASRQGRDSPLHF. The CDR3 coding sequence is TGTGCCAGCAGACAGGGTCGGGATTCACCCCTCCACTTT.

The chain carries TRBV29-1 and TRBJ1-3; D is uncertain. There are 11 residues in the CDR3. The germline V gene encodes CDR1 SQVTM and CDR2 ANQGSEA. Between the trimmed V and J ends, which lost 3 bases and 4 bases, there was a span of 4 bases. The CDR3 spells CSVDEGNTIYF. The CDR3 coding sequence is TGCAGCGTTGATGAGGGAAACACCATATATTTT.

The chain uses TRBV9 and TRBJ1-1; no definite D call. Looked up from germline, CDR1 is SGDLS and CDR2 is YYNGEE. CDR3 length: 11 residues. V was pared by 5 bases and J by 5 bases, with 7 bases between. CDR3 residues: CASSRGTEAFF. The CDR3 DNA is TGTGCCAGCAGTCGGGGAACTGAAGCTTTCTTT.

The chain combines TRBV7-2 with TRBJ2-1; 7 bases align to TRBD2. V gave up 4 bases and J gave up 0 bases; unmatched junction bases: 15. CDR1 and CDR2 (germline): SGHTA, FQGNSA. The CDR3 has 19 amino acids. CDR3 DNA: TGTGCCAGCAGCTCAAAACGGGGGGTTAGCGGATACTCCTACAATGAGCAGTTCTTC. Translating it yields CASSSKRGVSGYSYNEQFF.

This CDR3 is CASSLPGQGRGYTF. The CDR3 DNA is TGTGCCAGCAGCTTGCCGGGACAGGGAAGAGGCTACACCTTC. V and J are TRBV7-2 and TRBJ1-2; 9 bases line up with TRBD1. V lost 3 bases to trimming and J lost 8 bases; unmatched junction nucleotides: 7. CDR1 and CDR2 from the germline V gene are SGHTA and FQGNSA. There are 14 residues in the CDR3. Full variable domain (remainder filled in from reference TRBV7-2 and TRBJ1-2): GAGVSQSPSNKVTEKGKDVELRCDPISGHTALYWYRQSLGQGLEFLIYFQGNSAPDKSGLPSDRFSAERTGGSVSTLTIQRTQQEDSAVYLCASSLPGQGRGYTFGSGTRLTVV.

The chain is built from TRBV1 and TRBJ2-5; no check of the table's D call, TRBD2, against the DNA was made. TRBV1 is reported as a pseudogene. The CDR3 spans 17 residues. The CDR3 sequence: CTSSQNPPIPTRETQYF. In nucleotides, the CDR3 is TGCACCAGCAGCCAGAATCCGCCAATACCGACTCGAGAGACCCAGTACTTC.

The V call is TRBV30, the J call TRBJ2-5; 11 bases line up with TRBD2. The germline V gene encodes CDR1 GTSNPN and CDR2 SVGIG (reference sequence). This CDR3 is built from 14 residues. V trimming: 2 bases; J trimming: 4 bases; junction bases outside the gene matches: 3. This CDR3 reads CAWSFTSGRETQYF. In DNA, the CDR3 is TGTGCCTGGAGTTTCACTAGCGGGAGAGAGACCCAGTACTTC.

V is TRBV15 and J is TRBJ2-1; TRBD1 matches 9 bases. Looked up from germline, CDR1 is LNHNV and CDR2 is YYDKDF (reference sequence). The CDR3 extends over 17 amino acids. The ends lost 2 bases at V and 5 bases at J; junction bases unmatched: 10. The CDR3 is CATSRPTGGQDHNEQFF. As DNA, the CDR3 is TGTGCCACCAGCAGACCTACAGGGGGCCAAGATCACAATGAGCAGTTCTTC.

The V and J genes are TRBV11-2 and TRBJ2-3; 9 bases are a match to TRBD2. The V gene end was trimmed by 7 bases and the J gene end by 5 bases; junction bases not matched to a gene: 10. Per the germline V gene, CDR1 is SGHAT and CDR2 is FQNNGV. The CDR3 runs 15 residues. The CDR3 DNA sequence: TGTGCCAGCAAAACCCGCGGGGGGGCCCTAGATACGCAGTATTTT. Protein sequence: CASKTRGGALDTQYF.

This chain links TRBV6-5 with TRBJ1-1, with a weak D call TRBD1 (5 bases). This CDR3 region has 15 residues. The V gene lost 0 bases and the J gene lost 1 base, with 9 bases spanning the gap. The V gene's germline CDR1 is MNHEY and CDR2 SVGAGI. This CDR3 is CASSYSHQGNTEAFF. DNA of the CDR3: TGTGCCAGCAGTTACTCTCATCAGGGGAACACTGAAGCTTTCTTT.

On this clone: Other DNA sequences in the sample encode the same CDR3. The chain recombines TRBV11-1 with TRBJ2-7, with D possibly being TRBD2 (6 bases). V lost 2 bases and J 2 bases, leaving 19 bases between the germline ends. The CDR3 length is 17 residues. Per the germline V gene, CDR1 is SGHAT and CDR2 is FQDESV (reference sequence). In DNA, the CDR3 is TGTGCCAGCAGCTTATTCGGGAGCCACCGGTCCCCCTACGAGCAGTACTTC. Translation gives CASSLFGSHRSPYEQYF. Together with reference TRBV11-1 and TRBJ2-7, the CDR3 gives the full variable domain: EAEVAQSPRYKITEKSQAVAFWCDPISGHATLYWYRQILGQGPELLVQFQDESVVDDSQLPKDRFSAERLKGVDSTLKIQPAELGDSAMYLCASSLFGSHRSPYEQYFGPGTRLTVT.

The chain recombines TRBV7-6 with TRBJ1-4; TRBD1 matches 10 bases. Unmatched junction bases numbered 10, after V lost 4 bases and J lost 8 bases. The CDR3 length is 16 residues. The germline gives CDR1 SGHVS, CDR2 FNYEAQ. The CDR3 region is CASSSRDRGLEEKLFF. The CDR3 bases are TGTGCCAGCAGCTCCCGGGACAGGGGTTTAGAAGAAAAACTGTTTTTT.